This is a list of T cell receptor beta chains from one sample in a study of blood T cell repertoires in COVID-19. Profiled with immunoSEQ multiplex PCR; TCRdb holds only in-frame clones, not every one. Altogether over 110,000 clones are present, roughly 88% being singletons, with the ten largest covering less than 2%. Input material: peripheral blood. The source is a woman aged 45-59 years with acute or convalescent COVID-19. Each CDR3 is given with its conserved first and last residue. D genes are given only for firm matches. Only some rows state a clone size, as once, few, many or a class for expanded clones.

j_call d_call clone_size v_call cdr3_length cdr3_nt cdr3_aa
TRBJ1-6 - - TRBV6-5 15 TGTGCCAGCAGTCCTTCGACAGGAGGTCAGACACCCCTCCACTTT CASSPSTGGQTPLHF
TRBJ2-5 TRBD2 once TRBV11-2 14 TGTGCCACCAGGACTAGCGGGAGTGGTGAGACCCAGTACTTC CATRTSGSGETQYF
TRBJ1-6 - once TRBV9 13 TGTGCCAGCAGTCAGGGGTTTAATTCACCCCTCCACTTT CASSQGFNSPLHF
TRBJ1-6 - - TRBV6-4 16 TGTGCCAGCAGAGAAACAGGGTTTGAGAGGAATTCACCCCTCCACTTT CASRETGFERNSPLHF
TRBJ2-7 - - TRBV5-8 13 TGTGCCAGCAGCTTGCGGCCCGTCTCGGGGCAGTACTTC CASSLRPVSGQYF
TRBJ1-2 - - TRBV5-6 12 TGTGCCAGCAGCGCGAACCTCTATGGCTACACCTTC CASSANLYGYTF
TRBJ2-7 TRBD2 - TRBV6-1 16 TGTGCCAGCAGTGAGCTAACTAGCGTTCCGTACTACGAGCAGTACTTC CASSELTSVPYYEQYF
TRBJ1-5 - once TRBV7-2 16 TGTGCCAGCAGCTTAGCTGTTACCTATAGCAATCAGCCCCAGCATTTT CASSLAVTYSNQPQHF
TRBJ1-3 TRBD1 - TRBV11-2 15 TGTGCCAGCAGCTTAGGTGGACAGGGCGCAAACACCATATATTTT CASSLGGQGANTIYF
TRBJ1-2 TRBD1 - TRBV6-5 14 TGTGCCAGCAGTTACGGGGGGACAGTCTATGGCTACACCTTC CASSYGGTVYGYTF
TRBJ1-2 - once TRBV12-5 15 TGTGCTAGTGACCACGGAACGGGACAACACTATGGCTACACCTTC CASDHGTGQHYGYTF
TRBJ1-1 - - TRBV2 16 TGTGCCAGCAGTGCAGGGGCGGTGTTTAGGAACACTGAAGCTTTCTTT CASSAGAVFRNTEAFF
TRBJ2-2 - - TRBV6-2/TRBV6-3 16 TGTGCCAGCAGTTATATAGCAGCTAAGAACACCGGGGAGCTGTTTTTT CASSYIAAKNTGELFF
TRBJ2-3 TRBD2 - TRBV5-1 19 TGCGCCAGCAGCTCGGGAGGACTAGCGGGAACCGCCACCTCAGATACGCAGTATTTT CASSSGGLAGTATSDTQYF
TRBJ1-3 - - TRBV19 14 TGTGCCAGTAGTATTTACGGCTCTGGAAACACCATATATTTT CASSIYGSGNTIYF
TRBJ1-3 TRBD1 once TRBV20-1 13 TGCAGTGCTAGTATGACAGGGGAAAACACCATATATTTT CSASMTGENTIYF
TRBJ1-2 TRBD1 - TRBV11-1 15 TGTGCCAGCAGCCCGTGGACAGGGAAGAACTATGGCTACACCTTC CASSPWTGKNYGYTF
TRBJ2-3 - - TRBV5-6 17 TGTGCCAGCACGGTGGATAGCGGAACTACTAGCACAGATACGCAGTATTTT CASTVDSGTTSTDTQYF
TRBJ1-1 - - TRBV5-8 12 TGTGCCAGCAGCTTGGCCAATGCTGAAGCTTTCTTT CASSLANAEAFF
TRBJ2-7 - - TRBV5-1 12 TGCGCCAGTTCACCACAGGGATACGAGCAGTACTTC CASSPQGYEQYF
TRBJ2-7 - - TRBV2 12 TGTGCCAGCAGCCCACTAGGCTACGAGCAGTACTTC CASSPLGYEQYF
TRBJ2-7 TRBD1 - TRBV6-5 14 TGTGCCAGCACTCAAGGGACAGGGAGTTTGGAGCAGTACTTC CASTQGTGSLEQYF
TRBJ1-1 - - TRBV5-4 14 TGTGCCAGCAGAACCTGGGGAGCGAACACTGAAGCTTTCTTT CASRTWGANTEAFF
TRBJ1-4 - - TRBV4-1 13 TGCGCCAGCAGCTCCAGTCTGAATGAAAAACTGTTTTTT CASSSSLNEKLFF
TRBJ2-5 - - TRBV20-1 11 TGCAGTGCCCTCTCCCAAGAGACCCAGTACTTC CSALSQETQYF
TRBJ2-3 - - TRBV6-5 12 TGTGCCAGCAGGACTTCGGCGGATACGCAGTATTTT CASRTSADTQYF
TRBJ1-4 - - TRBV2 12 TGTGGAAAACGGAGGGACGATGAAAAACTGTTTTTT CGKRRDDEKLFF
TRBJ1-2 - once TRBV3-1/TRBV3-2 15 TGTGCCAGCAGCCAAGATTTGCATCTACGGTATGGCTACACCTTC CASSQDLHLRYGYTF
TRBJ2-7 TRBD2 - TRBV7-9 17 TGTGCCAGCAGCCATGGGACTAGCGGGAGAAAGAACTACGAGCAGTACTTC CASSHGTSGRKNYEQYF
TRBJ2-1 TRBD2 - TRBV15 22 TGTGCCACCAGCAGAGATTACCCTGTGGCTAGCGGGAGAGTTAGTAACTACAATGAGCAGTTCTTC CATSRDYPVASGRVSNYNEQFF
TRBJ1-2 TRBD1 - TRBV6-1 13 TGTGCCAGCAGTGAAAGGACAGGGGAGGGCTACACCTTC CASSERTGEGYTF
TRBJ2-5 TRBD2 once TRBV28 17 TGTGCCAGCAGTTCACTCGGACTAGCGGGGATCCAAGAGACCCAGTACTTC CASSSLGLAGIQETQYF
TRBJ1-2 - - TRBV20-1 17 TGCAGTGCTAGTGCCACTGGGGCCACTGGTGGTCGCTATGGCTACACCTTC CSASATGATGGRYGYTF
TRBJ1-3 - - TRBV18 15 TGTGCCAGCTCACCAGACAGAAACTCTGGAAACACCATATATTTT CASSPDRNSGNTIYF
TRBJ1-6 TRBD1 - TRBV7-3 15 TGTGCCAGCAGCCGGACAGGGCTAAGGAATTCACCCCTCCACTTT CASSRTGLRNSPLHF
TRBJ2-7 - - TRBV6-5 14 TGTGCCAGCAGTTTCTCCCGGGACTCCTACGAGCAGTACTTC CASSFSRDSYEQYF
TRBJ2-7 - - TRBV10-3 14 TGTGCCATTACTGAGCGGGACAGCTCCTACGAGCAGTACTTC CAITERDSSYEQYF
TRBJ2-1 - - TRBV6-1 11 TGTGCCAGCAGTGAATTAGGAAGCGGATTCTTC CASSELGSGFF
TRBJ2-5 - - TRBV6-6 13 TGTGCCAGCAGCGGACATCTGGGGGAGACCCAGTACTTC CASSGHLGETQYF
TRBJ2-1 TRBD1 - TRBV23-1 15 TGCGCCAGCAGTCAGAAGGCGGACAGGGACAATGAGCAGTTCTTC CASSQKADRDNEQFF
TRBJ2-2 TRBD2 - TRBV2 15 TGTGCCAGCAGCAGAGGAGCGGGAGGAACCGGGGAGCTGTTTTTT CASSRGAGGTGELFF
TRBJ1-3 - few TRBV2 14 TGTGCCAGCTTACTGGACACGGCTGGAAACACCATATATTTT CASLLDTAGNTIYF